Listed below are T cell receptor beta chains from one sample, sequenced in a study of blood T cells in healthy people across ages. TCRdb fed the 5' RACE reads into MiXCR, producing one record per CDR3 protein. The sample lists 1.5 million to 2 million distinct CDR3 sequences; roughly 52% were seen once. Sequencing was performed on blood. The receptors come from a middle-aged woman in good health. CDR3s include the opening cysteine and the closing phenylalanine or tryptophan. A D gene is named only where the DNA matches it firmly. Where a row states a size, it is once, few, many or the class of an expanded clone; other rows omit it.

v_gene	j_gene	d_gene	abundance	CDR3nt	CDR3aa
TRBV2	TRBJ2-3	NA	NA	TGTGCCAGCAAGGGTGGTCCCCGCCCAGGAGATACGCAGTATTTT	CASKGGPRPGDTQYF
TRBV29-1	TRBJ2-7	TRBD1	NA	TGCAGCGTTCAGACAGGGGGTGGGAGCGAGCAGTACTTC	CSVQTGGGSEQYF
TRBV10-2	TRBJ2-7	NA	few	TGCGCCAGCATGATTTCCACCCCCTACGAGCAGTACTTC	CASMISTPYEQYF
TRBV4-3	TRBJ1-1	NA	NA	TGCGCCAGCAGCCAAGATCGCGACAGAAACACTGAAGCTTTCTTT	CASSQDRDRNTEAFF
TRBV5-1	TRBJ1-6	TRBD1	once	TGCGCCAGCGCGGGACAGAATAATTCACCCCTCCACTTT	CASAGQNNSPLHF
TRBV2	TRBJ2-1	TRBD1	NA	TGTGTCAGCAGTACAGGGGAAACCATATACAATGAGCAGTTCTTC	CVSSTGETIYNEQFF
TRBV20-1	TRBJ2-7	TRBD1	NA	TGCAGTGCAGGAAGGGGACAGGGGAAGCACGAGCAGTACTTC	CSAGRGQGKHEQYF
TRBV7-3	TRBJ2-1	TRBD2	NA	TGTGCCAGCAGCGAAAGACTAGCCGACAATGAGCAGTTCTTC	CASSERLADNEQFF
TRBV6-1	TRBJ2-5	TRBD2	NA	TGTGCCAGCAGTCCCGGACTAGCGGGGGGCTCTATCCATGAGCAGTACTTC	CASSPGLAGGSIHEQYF
TRBV12-3/TRBV12-4	TRBJ2-3	NA	few	TGTGCCAGCAGTACTCGAATCACAGATACGCAGTATTTT	CASSTRITDTQYF
TRBV11-1	TRBJ2-5	TRBD1	NA	TGTGCCAGCAGCTTAGCGAGAGGGACAGGGGGCCGGGGAGAGACCCAGTACTTC	CASSLARGTGGRGETQYF
TRBV20-1	TRBJ2-1	NA	NA	TGCAGTGCTAAATTTCCGGGGACGATAAATGAGCAGTTCTTC	CSAKFPGTINEQFF
TRBV20-1	TRBJ2-5	NA	few	TGCAGTGCTCAGGCAGATGAAGAGACCCAGTACTTC	CSAQADEETQYF
TRBV9	TRBJ2-7	NA	NA	TGTGCCAGCAGCGTACTGGTCCACAATGAGCAGTACTTC	CASSVLVHNEQYF
TRBV20-1	TRBJ2-7	NA	NA	TGCAGTGCTAGCTTTGCGGGGGCCCCCTACGAGCAGTACTTC	CSASFAGAPYEQYF
TRBV7-2	TRBJ2-1	NA	few	TGTGCCAGCAGCTTAGCAAGTCCGGGAAGATACAATGAGCAGTTCTTC	CASSLASPGRYNEQFF
TRBV20-1	TRBJ1-2	NA	NA	TGCAGTGCTGCACAGGGCGGCAATGGCTACACCTTC	CSAAQGGNGYTF
TRBV27	TRBJ2-3	NA	NA	TGTGCCAGCAGTCCTCGGGGTCGTGGGGATACGCAGTATTTT	CASSPRGRGDTQYF
TRBV11-2	TRBJ2-1	NA	NA	TGTGCCAGCTCCTCCGGGGCAGGGACTCACAATGAGCAGTTCTTC	CASSSGAGTHNEQFF
TRBV6-1	TRBJ2-7	NA	few	TGTGCCAGCAGTGCGTACGGTTCCTACGAGCAGTACTTC	CASSAYGSYEQYF
TRBV12-3/TRBV12-4	TRBJ2-5	NA	NA	TGTGCCAGCAGTTTGATCGTCCAAGGGACCCAGTACTTC	CASSLIVQGTQYF
TRBV9	TRBJ2-7	TRBD1	NA	TGTGCCAGCAGCGTAGAGACAGGGGGATTCTACGAGCAGTACTTC	CASSVETGGFYEQYF
TRBV10-1	TRBJ2-7	TRBD1	NA	TGCGCCAGCAGTGAGTATGGGACAGGGAGGGCGGACGAGCAGTACTTC	CASSEYGTGRADEQYF
TRBV3-1	TRBJ1-6	NA	NA	TGTGCCAGCAGCCCGGCAGGTCAAGGACCCCTCCACTTT	CASSPAGQGPLHF
TRBV2	TRBJ2-7	NA	NA	TGTGCCAGCAGTGACAAACTACTAGGGACTGTCGACGAGCAGTACTTC	CASSDKLLGTVDEQYF
TRBV24-1	TRBJ1-2	TRBD1	few	TGTGCCACCAGTGACCCCGGACAGGGGAATGGCTACACCTTC	CATSDPGQGNGYTF
TRBV10-2	TRBJ2-1	NA	NA	TGCGCCAGCAGTGAGCGGTCGGAGCAGTTCTTC	CASSERSEQFF
TRBV4-3	TRBJ1-1	NA	once	TGCGCCAGCAGCCAAGATGCCAATTCACTTGGGAACACTGAAGCTTTCTTT	CASSQDANSLGNTEAFF
TRBV29-1	TRBJ1-2	NA	once	TGCAGCGTTGACAACAGGGTAAACTATGGCTACACCTTC	CSVDNRVNYGYTF
TRBV12-3/TRBV12-4	TRBJ2-3	NA	few	TGTGCCAGCAGTTTTGAGGAGCTGTCTGTGGATACGCAGTATTTT	CASSFEELSVDTQYF
TRBV27	TRBJ2-7	TRBD1	NA	TGTGCCAGCAGTTTGGTCGGGACAGCAACCTACGAGCAGTACTTC	CASSLVGTATYEQYF
TRBV6-6	TRBJ2-5	TRBD2	NA	TGTGCCAGCATAATGAGCGGGGGACTCCAAGAGACCCAGTACTTC	CASIMSGGLQETQYF
TRBV25-1	TRBJ2-3	NA	few	TGTGCCAGCAGTGAATTCGTGGATACGCAGTATTTT	CASSEFVDTQYF
TRBV9	TRBJ2-7	NA	NA	TGTGCCAGCAGCGTAAAAGTGTCCTACAATGAGCAGTACTTC	CASSVKVSYNEQYF
TRBV11-2	TRBJ2-3	TRBD2	few	TGTGCCAGCAGCCTCGGGACTAGCGGGGGGCGGGATACGCAGTATTTT	CASSLGTSGGRDTQYF
TRBV7-2	TRBJ1-4	TRBD1	NA	TGTGCCAGCAGCCCCGGGGCATGGACAGGGACTGGGGAAAAACTGTTTTTT	CASSPGAWTGTGEKLFF
TRBV27	TRBJ2-5	TRBD2	NA	TGTGCCAGCAGTTTATACGGACTAGCGGGGACCCAAGAGACCCAGTACTTC	CASSLYGLAGTQETQYF